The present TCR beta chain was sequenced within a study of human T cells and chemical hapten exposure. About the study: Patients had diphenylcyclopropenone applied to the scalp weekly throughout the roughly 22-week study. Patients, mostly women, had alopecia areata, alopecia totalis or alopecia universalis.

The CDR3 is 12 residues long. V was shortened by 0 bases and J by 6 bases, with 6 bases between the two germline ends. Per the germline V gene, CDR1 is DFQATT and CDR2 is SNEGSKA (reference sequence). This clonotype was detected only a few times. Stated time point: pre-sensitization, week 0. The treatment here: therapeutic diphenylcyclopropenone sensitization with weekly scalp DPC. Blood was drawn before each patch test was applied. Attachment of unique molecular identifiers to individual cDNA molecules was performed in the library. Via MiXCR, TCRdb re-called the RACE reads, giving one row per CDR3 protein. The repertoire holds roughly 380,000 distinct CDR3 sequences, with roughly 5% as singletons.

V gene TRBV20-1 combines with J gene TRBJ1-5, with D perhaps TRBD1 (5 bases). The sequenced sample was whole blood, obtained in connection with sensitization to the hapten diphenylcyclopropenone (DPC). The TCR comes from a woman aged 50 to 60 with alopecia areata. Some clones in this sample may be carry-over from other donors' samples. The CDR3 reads CSARDRGQPQHF. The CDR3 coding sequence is TGCAGTGCTAGAGATAGGGGTCAGCCCCAGCATTTT.